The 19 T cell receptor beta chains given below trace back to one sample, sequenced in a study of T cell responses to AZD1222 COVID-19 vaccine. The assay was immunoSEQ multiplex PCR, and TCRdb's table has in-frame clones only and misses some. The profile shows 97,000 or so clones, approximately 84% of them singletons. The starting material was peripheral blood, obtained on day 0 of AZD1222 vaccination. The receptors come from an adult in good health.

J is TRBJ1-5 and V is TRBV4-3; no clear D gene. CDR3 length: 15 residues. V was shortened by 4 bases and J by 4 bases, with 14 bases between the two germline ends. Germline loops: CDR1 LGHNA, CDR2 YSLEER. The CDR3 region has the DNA TGCGCCAGCAGCCGCCAAAGGGTAGGGAATCAGCCCCAGCATTTT. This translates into CASSRQRVGNQPQHF.

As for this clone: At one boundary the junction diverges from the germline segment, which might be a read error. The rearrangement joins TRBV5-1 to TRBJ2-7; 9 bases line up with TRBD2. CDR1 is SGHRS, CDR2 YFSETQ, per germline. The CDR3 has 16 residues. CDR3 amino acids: CASSLGIAGASSEQYF. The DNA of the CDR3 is TGCGCCAGCAGCTTGGGAATAGCGGGAGCGTCCTCCGAGCAGTACTTC.

The CDR3 loop reads CSVEEWAGGRETQYF. The DNA of the CDR3 is TGCAGCGTTGAAGAGTGGGCCGGGGGGCGAGAGACCCAGTACTTC. The chain uses TRBV29-1 and TRBJ2-5; a possible D gene is TRBD2 (7 bases). Germline lookup yields CDR1 SQVTM and CDR2 ANQGSEA. The CDR3 has 15 residues. Trimming left V 0 bases short and J 4 bases short, with 15 bases between. Complete variable domain (other parts from reference TRBV29-1 and TRBJ2-5): SAVISQKPSRDICQRGTSLTIQCQVDSQVTMMFWYRQQPGQSLTLIATANQGSEATYESGFVIDKFPISRPNLTFSTLTVSNMSPEDSSIYLCSVEEWAGGRETQYFGPGTRLLVL.

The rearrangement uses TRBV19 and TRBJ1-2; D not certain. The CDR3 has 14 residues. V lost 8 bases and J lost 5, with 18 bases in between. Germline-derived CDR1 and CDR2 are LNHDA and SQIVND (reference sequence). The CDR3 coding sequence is TGTGCCAGTTCCCCAGAAATTACCAGATATGGCTACACCTTC. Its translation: CASSPEITRYGYTF.

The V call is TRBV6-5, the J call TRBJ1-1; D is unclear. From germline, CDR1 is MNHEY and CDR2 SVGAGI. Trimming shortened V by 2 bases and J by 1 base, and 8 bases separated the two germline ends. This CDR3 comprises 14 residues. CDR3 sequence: CASSYQAGNTEAFF. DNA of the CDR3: TGTGCCAGCAGTTACCAGGCCGGGAACACTGAAGCTTTCTTT.

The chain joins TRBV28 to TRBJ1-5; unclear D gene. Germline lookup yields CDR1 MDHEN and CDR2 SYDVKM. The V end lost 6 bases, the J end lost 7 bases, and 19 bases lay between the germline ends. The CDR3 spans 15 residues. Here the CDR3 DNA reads TGTGCCAGCAGCCCTAAGGGTAGGGTGGGCCAGCCCCAGCATTTT. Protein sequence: CASSPKGRVGQPQHF.

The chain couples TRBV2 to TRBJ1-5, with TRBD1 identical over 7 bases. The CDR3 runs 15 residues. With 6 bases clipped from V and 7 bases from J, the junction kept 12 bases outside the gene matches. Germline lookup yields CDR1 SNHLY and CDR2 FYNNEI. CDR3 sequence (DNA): TGTGCCAGCAGCCCGACAGGGACGTCGGGGCAGCCCCAGCATTTT. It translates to CASSPTGTSGQPQHF.

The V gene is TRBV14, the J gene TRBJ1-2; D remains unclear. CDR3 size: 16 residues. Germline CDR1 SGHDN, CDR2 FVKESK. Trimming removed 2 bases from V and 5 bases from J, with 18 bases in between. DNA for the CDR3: TGTGCCAGCAGCCAACACCGGTCCCCCAGAGGTTATGGCTACACCTTC. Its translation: CASSQHRSPRGYGYTF. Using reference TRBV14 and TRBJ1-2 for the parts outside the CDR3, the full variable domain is EAGVTQFPSHSVIEKGQTVTLRCDPISGHDNLYWYRRVMGKEIKFLLHFVKESKQDESGMPNNRFLAERTGGTYSTLKVQPAELEDSGVYFCASSQHRSPRGYGYTFGSGTRLTVV.

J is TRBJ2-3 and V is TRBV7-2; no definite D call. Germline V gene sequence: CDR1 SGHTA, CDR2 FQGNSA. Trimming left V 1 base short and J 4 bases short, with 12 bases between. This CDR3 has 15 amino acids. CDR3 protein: CASSLGRRLADTQYF. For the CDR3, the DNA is TGTGCCAGCAGCTTAGGTCGCCGGTTGGCAGATACGCAGTATTTT. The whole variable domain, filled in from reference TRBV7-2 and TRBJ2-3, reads GAGVSQSPSNKVTEKGKDVELRCDPISGHTALYWYRQSLGQGLEFLIYFQGNSAPDKSGLPSDRFSAERTGGSVSTLTIQRTQQEDSAVYLCASSLGRRLADTQYFGPGTRLTVL.

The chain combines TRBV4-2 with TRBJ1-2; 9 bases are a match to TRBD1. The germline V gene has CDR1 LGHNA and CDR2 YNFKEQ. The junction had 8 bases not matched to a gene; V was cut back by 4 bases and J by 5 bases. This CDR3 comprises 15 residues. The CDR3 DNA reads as TGTGCCAGCAGCCCGGGACAGGGTCTTGGATATGGCTACACCTTC. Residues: CASSPGQGLGYGYTF.

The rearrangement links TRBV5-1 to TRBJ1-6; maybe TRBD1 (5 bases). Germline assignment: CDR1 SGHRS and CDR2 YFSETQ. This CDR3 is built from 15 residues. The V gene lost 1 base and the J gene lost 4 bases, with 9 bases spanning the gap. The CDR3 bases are TGCGCCAGCAGCTTGTTGGACACTTATAATTCACCCCTCCACTTT. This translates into CASSLLDTYNSPLHF.

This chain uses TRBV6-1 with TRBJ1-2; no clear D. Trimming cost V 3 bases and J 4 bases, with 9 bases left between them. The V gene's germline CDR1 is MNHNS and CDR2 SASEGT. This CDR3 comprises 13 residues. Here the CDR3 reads CASSEELPYGYTF. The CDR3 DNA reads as TGTGCCAGCAGTGAGGAGTTACCCTATGGCTACACCTTC.

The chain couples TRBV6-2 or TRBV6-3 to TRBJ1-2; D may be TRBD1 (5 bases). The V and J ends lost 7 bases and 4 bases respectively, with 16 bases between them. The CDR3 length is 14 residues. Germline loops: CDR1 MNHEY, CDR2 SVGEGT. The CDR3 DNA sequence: TGTGCCAGCATCCCGAACCTGGGGGGCTATGGCTACACCTTC. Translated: CASIPNLGGYGYTF.

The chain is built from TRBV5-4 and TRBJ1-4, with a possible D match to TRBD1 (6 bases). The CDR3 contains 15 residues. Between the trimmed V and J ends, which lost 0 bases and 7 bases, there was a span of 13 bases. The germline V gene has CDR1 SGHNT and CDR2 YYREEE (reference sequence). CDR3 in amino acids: CASSLGGGQGEKLFF. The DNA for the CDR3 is TGTGCCAGCAGCTTGGGAGGGGGGCAAGGTGAAAAACTGTTTTTT.

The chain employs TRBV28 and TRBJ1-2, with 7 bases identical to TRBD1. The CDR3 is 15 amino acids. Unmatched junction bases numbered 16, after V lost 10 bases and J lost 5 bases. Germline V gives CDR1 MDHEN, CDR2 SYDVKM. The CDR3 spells CATVLQGTGGYGYTF. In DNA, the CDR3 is TGTGCCACCGTATTACAGGGGACGGGGGGATATGGCTACACCTTC.

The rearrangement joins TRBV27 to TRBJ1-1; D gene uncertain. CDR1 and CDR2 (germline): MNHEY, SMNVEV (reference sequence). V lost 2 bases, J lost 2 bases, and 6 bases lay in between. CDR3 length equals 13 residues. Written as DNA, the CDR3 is TGTGCCAGCAGTTTAATCAGTAACACTGAAGCTTTCTTT. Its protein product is CASSLISNTEAFF.

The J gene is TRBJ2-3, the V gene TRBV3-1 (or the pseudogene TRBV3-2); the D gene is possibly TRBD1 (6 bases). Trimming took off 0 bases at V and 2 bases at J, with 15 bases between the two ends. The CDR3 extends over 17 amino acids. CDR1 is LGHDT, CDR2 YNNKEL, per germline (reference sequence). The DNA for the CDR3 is TGTGCCAGCAGCCAAGATTTGTTGACAGGCACCACAGATACGCAGTATTTT. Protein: CASSQDLLTGTTDTQYF.

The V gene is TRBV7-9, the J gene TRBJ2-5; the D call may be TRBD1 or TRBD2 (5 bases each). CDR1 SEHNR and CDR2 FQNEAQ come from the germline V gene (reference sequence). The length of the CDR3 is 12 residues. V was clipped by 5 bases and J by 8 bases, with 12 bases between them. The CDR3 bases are TGTGCCAGCAGCCGAGGGACGAGAACCCAGTACTTC. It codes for CASSRGTRTQYF.

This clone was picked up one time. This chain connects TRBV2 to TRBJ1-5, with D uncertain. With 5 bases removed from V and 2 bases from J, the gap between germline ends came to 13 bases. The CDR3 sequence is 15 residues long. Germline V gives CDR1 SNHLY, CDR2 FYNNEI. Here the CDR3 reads CASSKESIGNQPQHF. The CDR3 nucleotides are TGTGCCAGCAGTAAAGAAAGTATCGGCAATCAGCCCCAGCATTTT.